These T cell receptor beta chains were read from a single sample in a study of prognosis after radiotherapy for stage I lung cancer. TCRdb processed the multiplex PCR reads anew with MiXCR; each CDR3 protein has one entry. Of around 26,000 distinct CDR3 sequences detected, roughly 40% appear once; the ten largest clones hold about 22%. Sequences were derived from PBMCs, sampled before or after stereotactic body radiation therapy (not recorded which). These receptors were obtained from a donor aged 50 or older with non-small cell lung cancer. Each CDR3 is given with its conserved first and last residue. The order of the fields is J gene, V gene, clone size, D gene, CDR3 protein, CDR3 DNA. The D gene is left open where the match is weak. A clone size is listed for some rows: how often the clone was seen (once, few, many), or a class if it is expanded.

>TRBJ1-4|TRBV5-5|many|.
CASSLYRKNEKLFF
TGTGCCAGCAGCTTGTATCGGAAAAATGAAAAACTGTTTTTT
>TRBJ1-4|TRBV10-3|many|TRBD1
CAISTGQGGNEKLFF
TGTGCCATCAGTACGGGACAGGGGGGAAATGAAAAACTGTTTTTT
>TRBJ1-3|TRBV30|.|.
CAWSGGSGNTIYF
TGTGCCTGGAGTGGGGGTTCTGGAAACACCATATATTTT
>TRBJ2-2|TRBV29-1|many|TRBD2
CSVQGDLAGGGELFF
TGCAGCGTACAGGGGGACCTAGCGGGAGGCGGGGAGCTGTTTTTT
>TRBJ2-7|TRBV7-9|medium-sized|.
CASSHSAYEQYF
TGTGCCAGCAGTCACTCGGCCTACGAGCAGTACTTC
>TRBJ1-2|TRBV3-1|many|.
CASSQSYWGGNYGYTF
TGTGCCAGCAGCCAATCCTACTGGGGCGGAAACTATGGCTACACCTTC
>TRBJ2-2|TRBV2|.|.
CASSQDGSGELFF
TGTGCCAGCAGCCAGGACGGGTCCGGGGAGCTGTTTTTT
>TRBJ1-1|TRBV7-9|many|TRBD1
CASRSRRGRGTEAFF
TGTGCCAGCAGATCGCGCCGGGGCAGGGGGACTGAAGCTTTCTTT
>TRBJ2-3|TRBV6-1|.|.
CASNTGRSSGTDTQYF
TGTGCCAGCAACACCGGGCGCTCAAGCGGGACAGATACGCAGTATTTT
>TRBJ2-7|TRBV2|.|.
CASSRDMGYEQYF
TGTGCCAGCAGTCGGGACATGGGCTACGAGCAGTACTTC
>TRBJ2-2|TRBV6-2/TRBV6-3|.|.
CASSEASAGNGELFF
TGTGCCAGCAGTGAAGCCTCGGCAGGGAACGGGGAGCTGTTTTTT
>TRBJ2-2|TRBV28|.|TRBD2
CASSLQGTSGELFF
TGTGCCAGCAGTTTACAGGGGACTAGCGGGGAGCTGTTTTTT
>TRBJ2-7|TRBV28|medium-sized|TRBD2
CASTPGRGSYEQYF
TGTGCCAGCACCCCAGGGAGGGGCTCCTACGAGCAGTACTTC
>TRBJ2-2|TRBV28|many|TRBD2
CASRGTSGRADPGELFF
TGTGCCAGCAGGGGGACTAGCGGGAGGGCCGACCCCGGGGAGCTGTTTTTT
>TRBJ2-1|TRBV9|many|TRBD2
CASSVEGLAGVGEQFF
TGTGCCAGCAGCGTAGAGGGACTAGCGGGAGTCGGTGAGCAGTTCTTC
>TRBJ2-7|TRBV3-1|many|TRBD1
CASSPGQGGLYEQYF
TGTGCCAGCAGCCCAGGACAGGGGGGATTATACGAGCAGTACTTC
>TRBJ2-5|TRBV7-3|.|.
CASSSAVTWGPETQYF
TGTGCCAGCAGCTCCGCCGTGACATGGGGCCCAGAGACCCAGTACTTC
>TRBJ1-4|TRBV11-2|medium-sized|.
CASSLAGGGEKLFF
TGTGCCAGCAGCTTAGCCGGGGGCGGTGAAAAACTGTTTTTT
>TRBJ1-2|TRBV5-1|medium-sized|.
CASSSASVRGGYTF
TGCGCCAGCAGCTCGGCCAGCGTGAGGGGCGGCTACACCTTC
>TRBJ1-5|TRBV19|.|.
CASRLDRGYQHF
TGTGCCAGTCGCTTAGACCGGGGGTACCAGCATTTT
>TRBJ2-7|TRBV25-1|.|TRBD1
CASSESGGYEQYF
TGTGCCAGCAGTGAATCAGGGGGCTACGAGCAGTACTTC
>TRBJ1-1|TRBV5-1|.|TRBD1
CASSQGGAGNTEAFF
TGCGCCAGCAGCCAAGGGGGCGCGGGAAACACTGAAGCTTTCTTT
>TRBJ2-4|TRBV2|many|.
CASREGRGAKNIQYF
TGTGCCAGCAGAGAGGGACGAGGGGCCAAAAACATTCAGTACTTC
>TRBJ1-2|TRBV6-1|.|TRBD1
CASISWTGGAFGYTF
TGTGCCAGCATTTCATGGACAGGGGGCGCCTTTGGCTACACCTTC
>TRBJ2-1|TRBV2|medium-sized|.
CASFYSSYNEQFF
TGTGCCAGCTTCTATAGCTCCTACAATGAGCAGTTCTTC
>TRBJ2-3|TRBV15|many|.
CATSIQQYDTQYF
TGTGCCACCAGCATACAACAGTACGATACGCAGTATTTT
>TRBJ2-4|TRBV6-2/TRBV6-3|many|.
CASSSRNKNIQYF
TGTGCCAGCAGTTCCCGGAACAAAAACATTCAGTACTTC
>TRBJ1-2|TRBV19|many|TRBD1
CASSIDPGQGAGGYTF
TGTGCCAGTAGTATTGACCCGGGACAGGGGGCTGGTGGCTACACCTTC
>TRBJ2-3|TRBV12-3/TRBV12-4|many|.
CASSLEGETTDTQYF
TGTGCCAGCAGTTTAGAGGGGGAGACGACAGATACGCAGTATTTT
>TRBJ2-1|TRBV6-1|medium-sized|TRBD2
CASIRTSGNSYNEQFF
TGTGCCAGCATCCGTACTAGCGGCAATTCCTACAATGAGCAGTTCTTC
>TRBJ2-2|TRBV6-2/TRBV6-3|.|.
CASMYPCELFF
TGTGCCAGCATGTACCCCTGTGAGCTGTTTTTT
>TRBJ2-3|TRBV2|medium-sized|.
CASSLSGGPTDTQYF
TGTGCCAGCAGCCTTAGCGGAGGGCCCACAGATACGCAGTATTTT
>TRBJ2-1|TRBV7-3|many|TRBD1
CASSPGQYNEQFF
TGTGCCAGCAGCCCGGGACAGTACAATGAGCAGTTCTTC
>TRBJ2-5|TRBV6-2/TRBV6-3|many|TRBD2
CASRETGLARETQYF
TGTGCCAGCAGGGAAACGGGACTAGCAAGGGAGACCCAGTACTTC
>TRBJ2-7|TRBV7-9|many|TRBD1
CASSRYDRDRQYF
TGTGCCAGCAGCCGATACGACAGGGACCGGCAGTACTTC
>TRBJ2-3|TRBV6-4|medium-sized|.
CASSDVPSTDTQYF
TGTGCCAGCAGTGATGTCCCGAGCACAGATACGCAGTATTTT
>TRBJ1-6|TRBV12-3/TRBV12-4|medium-sized|TRBD1
CASSTSTGGFSPLHF
TGTGCCAGCAGCACTTCGACAGGGGGTTTTTCACCCCTCCACTTT
>TRBJ1-2|TRBV6-4|many|TRBD1
CASNLDREDGYTF
TGTGCCAGCAATTTGGACAGGGAGGATGGCTACACCTTC
>TRBJ2-1|TRBV20-1|many|.
CSAEPRLVYIEQFF
TGCAGTGCTGAACCTAGACTCGTCTACATTGAGCAGTTCTTC
>TRBJ1-3|TRBV3-1|many|.
CASSQRQAGNTIYF
TGTGCCAGCAGCCAAAGACAGGCCGGAAACACCATATATTTT
>TRBJ1-1|TRBV29-1|many|.
CSVEFYAQLNTEAFF
TGCAGCGTTGAATTTTATGCACAGCTGAACACTGAAGCTTTCTTT
>TRBJ1-5|TRBV6-1|many|.
CAGSEVGTSPPQHF
TGTGCCGGCAGTGAAGTTGGGACCTCACCCCCCCAGCATTTT
>TRBJ2-5|TRBV4-1|many|.
CASSQGGQPGETQYF
TGCGCCAGCAGCCAAGGGGGACAACCGGGGGAGACCCAGTACTTC
>TRBJ2-1|TRBV3-1|many|TRBD2
CASSSRKGTSARGEQFF
TGTGCCAGCAGTTCACGCAAAGGGACTAGCGCGAGGGGTGAGCAGTTCTTC
>TRBJ1-6|TRBV3-1|many|.
CASSPKGEENSPLHF
TGTGCCAGCAGCCCCAAGGGGGAAGAAAATTCACCCCTCCACTTT
>TRBJ1-4|TRBV20-1|.|.
CSAPGPTEEKLFF
TGCAGTGCCCCGGGACCGACAGAGGAAAAACTGTTTTTT
>TRBJ1-6|TRBV20-1|.|TRBD1
CSARSSGTANSPLHF
TGCAGTGCTAGATCCTCCGGGACAGCAAATTCACCCCTCCACTTT
>TRBJ2-5|TRBV2|.|.
CASSVTGSGETQYF
TGTGCCAGCAGTGTAACAGGGTCGGGAGAGACTCAGTACTTC
>TRBJ2-1|TRBV28|.|.
CASRVLHEQFF
TGTGCCAGCAGGGTTCTCCATGAGCAGTTCTTC
>TRBJ1-1|TRBV28|.|.
CASPNNQVPTEAFF
TGTGCCAGCCCTAACAATCAGGTTCCCACTGAAGCTTTCTTT
>TRBJ2-5|TRBV2|.|TRBD1
CASSGTGGADIQYF
TGTGCCAGCAGCGGTACAGGGGGCGCGGATATCCAGTACTTC
>TRBJ2-2|TRBV5-6|.|TRBD1
CASSYGTVLGELFF
TGTGCCAGCAGCTACGGGACAGTCTTAGGGGAGCTGTTTTTT
>TRBJ2-3|TRBV29-1|many|.
CSVLLRTDTQYF
TGCAGCGTTCTCCTCCGCACAGATACGCAGTATTTT
>TRBJ1-5|TRBV5-1|.|.
CASTLQGGGNQPQHF
TGCGCCAGTACCCTCCAAGGGGGAGGGAATCAGCCCCAGCATTTT
>TRBJ2-5|TRBV7-2|many|.
CASSWEPVETQYF
TGTGCCAGCAGCTGGGAACCCGTAGAGACCCAGTACTTC
>TRBJ2-3|TRBV19|.|TRBD1
CASRPWTGTDTHYF
TGTGCCAGTAGACCTTGGACAGGCACAGATACTCATTATTTT
>TRBJ2-3|TRBV5-4|many|TRBD2
CASSPTSDTDTQYF
TGTGCCAGCAGCCCCACTAGCGACACAGATACGCAGTATTTT
>TRBJ2-1|TRBV19|.|TRBD2
CASSFLPGTRGRVEQFF
TGTGCCAGTAGTTTCCTACCCGGGACTAGAGGGAGAGTTGAGCAGTTCTTC
>TRBJ2-7|TRBV10-2|few|.
CASRGQFGSYEQYF
TGCGCCAGCAGGGGGCAGTTCGGCTCCTACGAGCAGTACTTC
>TRBJ2-1|TRBV12-3/TRBV12-4|once|TRBD2
CASSLAGTYNEQFF
TGTGCCAGCAGTCTAGCGGGGACCTACAATGAGCAGTTCTTC